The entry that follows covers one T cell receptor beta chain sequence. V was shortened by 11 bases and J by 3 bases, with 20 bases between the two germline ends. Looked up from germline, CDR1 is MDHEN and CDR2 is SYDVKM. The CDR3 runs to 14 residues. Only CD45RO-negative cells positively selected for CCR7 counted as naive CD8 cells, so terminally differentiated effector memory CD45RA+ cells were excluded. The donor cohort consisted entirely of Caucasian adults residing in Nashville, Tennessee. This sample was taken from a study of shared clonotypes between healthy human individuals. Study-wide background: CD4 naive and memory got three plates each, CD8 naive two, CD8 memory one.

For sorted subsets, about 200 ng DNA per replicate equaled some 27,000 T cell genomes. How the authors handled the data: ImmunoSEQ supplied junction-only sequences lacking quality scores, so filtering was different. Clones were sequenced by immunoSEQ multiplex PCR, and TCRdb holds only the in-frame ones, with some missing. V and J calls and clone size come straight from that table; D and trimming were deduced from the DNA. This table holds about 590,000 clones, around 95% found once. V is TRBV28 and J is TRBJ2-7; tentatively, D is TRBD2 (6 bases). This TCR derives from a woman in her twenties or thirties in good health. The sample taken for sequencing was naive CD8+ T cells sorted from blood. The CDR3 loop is CASQGAGSDYEQYF. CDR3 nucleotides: TGTGCCTCCCAAGGGGCGGGAAGTGACTACGAGCAGTACTTC.